The T cell receptor beta chain described here comes from a study of blood T cell repertoires in COVID-19. Study-level information: T cells, B-cell-depleted T cells, or PBMCs provided the cDNA or gDNA that served as material.

Source study methods: It was from reference gene primer amplification that nucleated cell counts were estimated. Assay used: immunoSEQ multiplex PCR; TCRdb lists only in-frame clones, some missing. V and J calls and clone size follow that table, whereas D and trimming were derived from the DNA. The sample shows more than 250,000 clones, approximately 84% of them seen only once. V lost 4 bases, J lost 10 bases, and 11 bases lay in between. The CDR3 extends over 12 amino acids. The TCR originated in a woman younger than 35 who had recovered from COVID-19. This chain connects TRBV12-3 or TRBV12-4 to TRBJ1-3; no clear D gene. Sequenced sample: PBMCs or T cells enriched from blood (not recorded which). The CDR3 sequence: CASSSALGTIYF. CDR3 in DNA: TGTGCCAGCAGTTCGGCTCTAGGAACCATATATTTT.